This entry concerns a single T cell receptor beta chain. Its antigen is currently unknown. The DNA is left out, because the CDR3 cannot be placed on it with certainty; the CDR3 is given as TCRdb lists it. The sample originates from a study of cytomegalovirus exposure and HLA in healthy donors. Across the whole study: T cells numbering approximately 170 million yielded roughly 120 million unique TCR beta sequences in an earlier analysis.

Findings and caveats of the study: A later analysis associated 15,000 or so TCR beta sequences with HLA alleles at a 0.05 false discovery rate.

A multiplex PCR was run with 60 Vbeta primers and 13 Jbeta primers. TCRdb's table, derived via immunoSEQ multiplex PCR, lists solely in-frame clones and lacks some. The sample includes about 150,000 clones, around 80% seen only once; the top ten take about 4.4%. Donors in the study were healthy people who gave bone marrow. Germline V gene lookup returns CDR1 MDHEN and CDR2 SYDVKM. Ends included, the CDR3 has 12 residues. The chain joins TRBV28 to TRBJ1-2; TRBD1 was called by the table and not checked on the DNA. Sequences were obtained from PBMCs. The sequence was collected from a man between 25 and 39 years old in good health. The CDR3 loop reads CASEGVNYGCTF.